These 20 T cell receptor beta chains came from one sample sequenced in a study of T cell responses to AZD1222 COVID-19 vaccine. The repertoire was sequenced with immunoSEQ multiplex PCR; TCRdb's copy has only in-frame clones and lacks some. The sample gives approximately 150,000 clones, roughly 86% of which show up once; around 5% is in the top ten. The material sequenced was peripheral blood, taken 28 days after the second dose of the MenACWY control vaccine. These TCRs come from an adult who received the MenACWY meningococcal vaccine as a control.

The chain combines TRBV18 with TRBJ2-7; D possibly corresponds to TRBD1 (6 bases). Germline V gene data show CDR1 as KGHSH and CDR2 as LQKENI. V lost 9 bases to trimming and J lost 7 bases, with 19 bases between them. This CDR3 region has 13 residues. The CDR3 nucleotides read TGTGCCAGTAGACGGGACACCTTATGGGAGCAGTACTTC. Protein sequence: CASRRDTLWEQYF.

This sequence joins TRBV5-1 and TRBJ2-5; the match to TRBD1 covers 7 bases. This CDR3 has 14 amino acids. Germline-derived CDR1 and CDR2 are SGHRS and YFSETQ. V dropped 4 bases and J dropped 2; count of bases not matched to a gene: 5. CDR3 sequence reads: CASSGDSNQETQYF. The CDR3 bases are TGCGCCAGCAGCGGGGACAGCAATCAAGAGACCCAGTACTTC.

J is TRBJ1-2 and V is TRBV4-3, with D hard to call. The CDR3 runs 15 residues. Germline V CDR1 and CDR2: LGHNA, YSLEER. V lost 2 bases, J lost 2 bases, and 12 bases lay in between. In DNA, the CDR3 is TGCGCCAGCAGCCAAAATGCCGGGAGCAACTATGGCTACACCTTC. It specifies CASSQNAGSNYGYTF.

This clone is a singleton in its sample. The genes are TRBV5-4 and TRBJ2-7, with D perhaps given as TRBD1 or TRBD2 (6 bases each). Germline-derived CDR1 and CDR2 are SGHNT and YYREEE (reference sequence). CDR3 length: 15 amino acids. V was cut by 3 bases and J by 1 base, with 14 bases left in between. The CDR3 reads CASSSGASESYEQYF. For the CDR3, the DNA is TGTGCCAGCAGCTCGGGGGCTAGCGAGTCCTACGAGCAGTACTTC.

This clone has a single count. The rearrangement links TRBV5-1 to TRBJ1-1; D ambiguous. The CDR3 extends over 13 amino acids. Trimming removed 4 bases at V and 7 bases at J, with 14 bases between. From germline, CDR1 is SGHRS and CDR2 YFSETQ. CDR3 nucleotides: TGCGCCAGCAGCCCGGGTTCAGACCATGAAGCTTTCTTT. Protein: CASSPGSDHEAFF.

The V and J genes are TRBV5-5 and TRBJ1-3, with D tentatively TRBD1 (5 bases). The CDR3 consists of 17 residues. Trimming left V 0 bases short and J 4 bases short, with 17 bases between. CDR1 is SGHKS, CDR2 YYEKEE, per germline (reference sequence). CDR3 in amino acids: CASSLASRGWGGNTIYF. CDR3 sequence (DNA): TGTGCCAGCAGCTTGGCCTCTCGGGGATGGGGCGGAAACACCATATATTTT.

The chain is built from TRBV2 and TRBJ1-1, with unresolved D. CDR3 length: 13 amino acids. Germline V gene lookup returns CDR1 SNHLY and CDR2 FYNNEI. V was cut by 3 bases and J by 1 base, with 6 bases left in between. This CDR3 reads CASSEGPNTEAFF. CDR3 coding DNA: TGTGCCAGCAGTGAGGGCCCGAACACTGAAGCTTTCTTT. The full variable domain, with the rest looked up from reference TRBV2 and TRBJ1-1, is EPEVTQTPSHQVTQMGQEVILRCVPISNHLYFYWYRQILGQKVEFLVSFYNNEISEKSEIFDDQFSVERPDGSNFTLKIRSTKLEDSAMYFCASSEGPNTEAFFGQGTRLTVV.

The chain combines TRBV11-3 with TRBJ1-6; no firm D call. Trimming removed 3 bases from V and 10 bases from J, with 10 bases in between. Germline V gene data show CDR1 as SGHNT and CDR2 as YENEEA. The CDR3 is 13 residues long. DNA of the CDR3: TGTGCCAGCAGCTTCGGACTGATGTCACCCCTCCACTTT. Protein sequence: CASSFGLMSPLHF.

CDR3 coding DNA: TGCGCCAGCAGCCCCGATGTTGATAATTCACCCCTCCACTTT. Amino acids: CASSPDVDNSPLHF. The chain is built from TRBV10-2 and TRBJ1-6, with D uncertain. The germline V gene encodes CDR1 WSHSY and CDR2 SAAADI. Trimming cost V 6 bases and J 5 bases, with 11 bases left between them. This CDR3 is built from 14 residues.

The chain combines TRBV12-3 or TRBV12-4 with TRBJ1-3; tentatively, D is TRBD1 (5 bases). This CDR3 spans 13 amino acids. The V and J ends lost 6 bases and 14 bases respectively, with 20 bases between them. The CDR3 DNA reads TGTGCCAGCAGACCCATGGTGGGGGTTCCCTTATATTTT. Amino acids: CASRPMVGVPLYF.

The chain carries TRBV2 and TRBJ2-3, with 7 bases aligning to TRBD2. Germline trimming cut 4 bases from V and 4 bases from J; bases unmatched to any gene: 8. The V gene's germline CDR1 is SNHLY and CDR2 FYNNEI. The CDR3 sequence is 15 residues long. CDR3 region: CASSGRGGSSDTQYF. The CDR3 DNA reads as TGTGCCAGCAGTGGGAGGGGCGGGAGTTCAGATACGCAGTATTTT. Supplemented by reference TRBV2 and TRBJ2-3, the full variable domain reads EPEVTQTPSHQVTQMGQEVILRCVPISNHLYFYWYRQILGQKVEFLVSFYNNEISEKSEIFDDQFSVERPDGSNFTLKIRSTKLEDSAMYFCASSGRGGSSDTQYFGPGTRLTVL.

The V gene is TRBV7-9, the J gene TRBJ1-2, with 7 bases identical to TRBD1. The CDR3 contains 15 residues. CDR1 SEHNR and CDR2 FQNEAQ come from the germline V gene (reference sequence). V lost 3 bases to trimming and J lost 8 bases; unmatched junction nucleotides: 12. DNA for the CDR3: TGTGCCAGCAGCTTCGGGTCGACAGGGAGTCGAGGCTACACCTTC. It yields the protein CASSFGSTGSRGYTF.

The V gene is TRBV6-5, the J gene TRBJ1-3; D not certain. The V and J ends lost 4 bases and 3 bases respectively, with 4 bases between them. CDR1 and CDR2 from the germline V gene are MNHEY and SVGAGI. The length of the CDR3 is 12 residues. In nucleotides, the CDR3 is TGTGCCAGCAGTTCTTATGGAAACACCATATATTTT. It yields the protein CASSSYGNTIYF.

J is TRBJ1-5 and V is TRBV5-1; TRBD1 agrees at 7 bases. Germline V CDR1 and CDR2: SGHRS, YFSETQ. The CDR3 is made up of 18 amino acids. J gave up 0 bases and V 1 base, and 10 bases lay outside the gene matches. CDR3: CASSLTSMGQNSNQPQHF. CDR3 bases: TGCGCCAGCAGCTTGACGAGTATGGGACAGAATAGCAATCAGCCCCAGCATTTT.

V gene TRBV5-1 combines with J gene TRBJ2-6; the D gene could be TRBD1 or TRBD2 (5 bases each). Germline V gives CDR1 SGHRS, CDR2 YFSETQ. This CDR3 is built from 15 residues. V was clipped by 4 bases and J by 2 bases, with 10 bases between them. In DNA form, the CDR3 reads TGCGCCAGCAGCGGGTGGGGGACTGGGGCCAACGTCCTGACTTTC. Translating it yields CASSGWGTGANVLTF.

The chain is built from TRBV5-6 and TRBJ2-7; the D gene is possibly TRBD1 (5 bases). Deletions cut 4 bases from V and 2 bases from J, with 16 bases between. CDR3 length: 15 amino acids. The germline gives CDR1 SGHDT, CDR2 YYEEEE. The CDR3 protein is CASSLKGSATYEQYF. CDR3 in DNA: TGTGCCAGCAGCCTGAAGGGGTCGGCAACCTACGAGCAGTACTTC.

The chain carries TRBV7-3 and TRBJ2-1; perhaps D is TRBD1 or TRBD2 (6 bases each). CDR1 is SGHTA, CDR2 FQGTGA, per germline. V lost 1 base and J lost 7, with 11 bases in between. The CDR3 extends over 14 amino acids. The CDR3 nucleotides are TGTGCCAGCAGCTTAAAAGGGGGGTTAAATGAGCAGTTCTTC. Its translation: CASSLKGGLNEQFF.

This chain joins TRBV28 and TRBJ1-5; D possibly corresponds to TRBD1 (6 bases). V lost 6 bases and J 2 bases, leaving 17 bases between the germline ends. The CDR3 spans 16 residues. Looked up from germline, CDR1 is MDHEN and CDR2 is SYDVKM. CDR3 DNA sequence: TGTGCCAGCAGCTACACAGGGCTTGAGGGCAATCAGCCCCAGCATTTT. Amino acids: CASSYTGLEGNQPQHF.

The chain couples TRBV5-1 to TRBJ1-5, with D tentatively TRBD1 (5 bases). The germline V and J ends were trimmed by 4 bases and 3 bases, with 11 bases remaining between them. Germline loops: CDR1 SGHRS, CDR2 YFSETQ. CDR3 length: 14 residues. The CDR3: CASSGDGINQPQHF. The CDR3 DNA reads TGCGCCAGCAGCGGGGACGGAATCAATCAGCCCCAGCATTTT.

CDR3 in amino acids: CASSLTQYEQYF. The CDR3 bases are TGTGCCAGCAGCTTAACACAGTACGAGCAGTACTTC. The chain carries TRBV7-9 and TRBJ2-7, with D hard to call. The CDR3 is 12 residues long. V lost 2 bases and J lost 4, with 6 bases in between. Germline assignment: CDR1 SEHNR and CDR2 FQNEAQ (reference sequence).